The entry below gives a single TCR beta chain sequence along with its context. Generated by immunoSEQ multiplex PCR, the TCRdb table keeps only in-frame clones and is missing some. The table has a few hundred thousand clones, about nine tenths seen once; the top ten hold approximately 1.2%. This sample was taken from a study of blood T cell repertoires in COVID-19. This receptor was identified in a human donor in a cohort exposed to, infected with or recovered from COVID-19 (not recorded which). The donor label of this sample is uncertain. The specimen was PBMCs or T cells enriched from blood (not recorded which).

The CDR3 reads CASSLATGGNQPQHF. CDR3 nucleotide sequence: TGTGCCAGCAGCTTGGCTACAGGGGGAAATCAGCCCCAGCATTTT. The chain employs TRBV5-6 and TRBJ1-5, with 8 nucleotides matching TRBD1. This CDR3 comprises 15 residues. J lost 4 bases, V lost 0 bases, and 3 bases had no gene match. From germline, CDR1 is SGHDT and CDR2 YYEEEE.